This TCR beta chain emerged from a study of shared clonotypes between healthy human individuals. The CDR3 runs 15 residues. Trimming pared 1 base from V and 4 bases from J, leaving 13 bases between. Germline lookup yields CDR1 SGDLS and CDR2 YYNGEE. The table lists this clone with a count of one. Using immunoSEQ multiplex PCR, the repertoire was profiled, and TCRdb retains in-frame clones only, with some absent. This sample has 650,000 to 700,000 clones, with around 90% found just once. Specimen: memory CD8+ T cells from PBMCs. The subset: CD45RO+ cells pooled with CCR7-negative TemRA cells. The V gene is TRBV9, the J gene TRBJ2-3; possibly TRBD1 for D (6 bases). The sequence was obtained from a man between 18 and 29 years old in good health. Some clones in this sample may be carry-over from other donors' samples. CDR3 amino acids: CASSVQGSKPDTQYF. CDR3 nucleotide sequence: TGTGCCAGCAGCGTACAGGGGTCTAAGCCAGATACGCAGTATTTT. Full variable domain (rest looked up from reference TRBV9 and TRBJ2-3): DSGVTQTPKHLITATGQRVTLRCSPRSGDLSVYWYQQSLDQGLQFLIQYYNGEERAKGNILERFSAQQFPDLHSELNLSSLELGDSALYFCASSVQGSKPDTQYFGPGTRLTVL.